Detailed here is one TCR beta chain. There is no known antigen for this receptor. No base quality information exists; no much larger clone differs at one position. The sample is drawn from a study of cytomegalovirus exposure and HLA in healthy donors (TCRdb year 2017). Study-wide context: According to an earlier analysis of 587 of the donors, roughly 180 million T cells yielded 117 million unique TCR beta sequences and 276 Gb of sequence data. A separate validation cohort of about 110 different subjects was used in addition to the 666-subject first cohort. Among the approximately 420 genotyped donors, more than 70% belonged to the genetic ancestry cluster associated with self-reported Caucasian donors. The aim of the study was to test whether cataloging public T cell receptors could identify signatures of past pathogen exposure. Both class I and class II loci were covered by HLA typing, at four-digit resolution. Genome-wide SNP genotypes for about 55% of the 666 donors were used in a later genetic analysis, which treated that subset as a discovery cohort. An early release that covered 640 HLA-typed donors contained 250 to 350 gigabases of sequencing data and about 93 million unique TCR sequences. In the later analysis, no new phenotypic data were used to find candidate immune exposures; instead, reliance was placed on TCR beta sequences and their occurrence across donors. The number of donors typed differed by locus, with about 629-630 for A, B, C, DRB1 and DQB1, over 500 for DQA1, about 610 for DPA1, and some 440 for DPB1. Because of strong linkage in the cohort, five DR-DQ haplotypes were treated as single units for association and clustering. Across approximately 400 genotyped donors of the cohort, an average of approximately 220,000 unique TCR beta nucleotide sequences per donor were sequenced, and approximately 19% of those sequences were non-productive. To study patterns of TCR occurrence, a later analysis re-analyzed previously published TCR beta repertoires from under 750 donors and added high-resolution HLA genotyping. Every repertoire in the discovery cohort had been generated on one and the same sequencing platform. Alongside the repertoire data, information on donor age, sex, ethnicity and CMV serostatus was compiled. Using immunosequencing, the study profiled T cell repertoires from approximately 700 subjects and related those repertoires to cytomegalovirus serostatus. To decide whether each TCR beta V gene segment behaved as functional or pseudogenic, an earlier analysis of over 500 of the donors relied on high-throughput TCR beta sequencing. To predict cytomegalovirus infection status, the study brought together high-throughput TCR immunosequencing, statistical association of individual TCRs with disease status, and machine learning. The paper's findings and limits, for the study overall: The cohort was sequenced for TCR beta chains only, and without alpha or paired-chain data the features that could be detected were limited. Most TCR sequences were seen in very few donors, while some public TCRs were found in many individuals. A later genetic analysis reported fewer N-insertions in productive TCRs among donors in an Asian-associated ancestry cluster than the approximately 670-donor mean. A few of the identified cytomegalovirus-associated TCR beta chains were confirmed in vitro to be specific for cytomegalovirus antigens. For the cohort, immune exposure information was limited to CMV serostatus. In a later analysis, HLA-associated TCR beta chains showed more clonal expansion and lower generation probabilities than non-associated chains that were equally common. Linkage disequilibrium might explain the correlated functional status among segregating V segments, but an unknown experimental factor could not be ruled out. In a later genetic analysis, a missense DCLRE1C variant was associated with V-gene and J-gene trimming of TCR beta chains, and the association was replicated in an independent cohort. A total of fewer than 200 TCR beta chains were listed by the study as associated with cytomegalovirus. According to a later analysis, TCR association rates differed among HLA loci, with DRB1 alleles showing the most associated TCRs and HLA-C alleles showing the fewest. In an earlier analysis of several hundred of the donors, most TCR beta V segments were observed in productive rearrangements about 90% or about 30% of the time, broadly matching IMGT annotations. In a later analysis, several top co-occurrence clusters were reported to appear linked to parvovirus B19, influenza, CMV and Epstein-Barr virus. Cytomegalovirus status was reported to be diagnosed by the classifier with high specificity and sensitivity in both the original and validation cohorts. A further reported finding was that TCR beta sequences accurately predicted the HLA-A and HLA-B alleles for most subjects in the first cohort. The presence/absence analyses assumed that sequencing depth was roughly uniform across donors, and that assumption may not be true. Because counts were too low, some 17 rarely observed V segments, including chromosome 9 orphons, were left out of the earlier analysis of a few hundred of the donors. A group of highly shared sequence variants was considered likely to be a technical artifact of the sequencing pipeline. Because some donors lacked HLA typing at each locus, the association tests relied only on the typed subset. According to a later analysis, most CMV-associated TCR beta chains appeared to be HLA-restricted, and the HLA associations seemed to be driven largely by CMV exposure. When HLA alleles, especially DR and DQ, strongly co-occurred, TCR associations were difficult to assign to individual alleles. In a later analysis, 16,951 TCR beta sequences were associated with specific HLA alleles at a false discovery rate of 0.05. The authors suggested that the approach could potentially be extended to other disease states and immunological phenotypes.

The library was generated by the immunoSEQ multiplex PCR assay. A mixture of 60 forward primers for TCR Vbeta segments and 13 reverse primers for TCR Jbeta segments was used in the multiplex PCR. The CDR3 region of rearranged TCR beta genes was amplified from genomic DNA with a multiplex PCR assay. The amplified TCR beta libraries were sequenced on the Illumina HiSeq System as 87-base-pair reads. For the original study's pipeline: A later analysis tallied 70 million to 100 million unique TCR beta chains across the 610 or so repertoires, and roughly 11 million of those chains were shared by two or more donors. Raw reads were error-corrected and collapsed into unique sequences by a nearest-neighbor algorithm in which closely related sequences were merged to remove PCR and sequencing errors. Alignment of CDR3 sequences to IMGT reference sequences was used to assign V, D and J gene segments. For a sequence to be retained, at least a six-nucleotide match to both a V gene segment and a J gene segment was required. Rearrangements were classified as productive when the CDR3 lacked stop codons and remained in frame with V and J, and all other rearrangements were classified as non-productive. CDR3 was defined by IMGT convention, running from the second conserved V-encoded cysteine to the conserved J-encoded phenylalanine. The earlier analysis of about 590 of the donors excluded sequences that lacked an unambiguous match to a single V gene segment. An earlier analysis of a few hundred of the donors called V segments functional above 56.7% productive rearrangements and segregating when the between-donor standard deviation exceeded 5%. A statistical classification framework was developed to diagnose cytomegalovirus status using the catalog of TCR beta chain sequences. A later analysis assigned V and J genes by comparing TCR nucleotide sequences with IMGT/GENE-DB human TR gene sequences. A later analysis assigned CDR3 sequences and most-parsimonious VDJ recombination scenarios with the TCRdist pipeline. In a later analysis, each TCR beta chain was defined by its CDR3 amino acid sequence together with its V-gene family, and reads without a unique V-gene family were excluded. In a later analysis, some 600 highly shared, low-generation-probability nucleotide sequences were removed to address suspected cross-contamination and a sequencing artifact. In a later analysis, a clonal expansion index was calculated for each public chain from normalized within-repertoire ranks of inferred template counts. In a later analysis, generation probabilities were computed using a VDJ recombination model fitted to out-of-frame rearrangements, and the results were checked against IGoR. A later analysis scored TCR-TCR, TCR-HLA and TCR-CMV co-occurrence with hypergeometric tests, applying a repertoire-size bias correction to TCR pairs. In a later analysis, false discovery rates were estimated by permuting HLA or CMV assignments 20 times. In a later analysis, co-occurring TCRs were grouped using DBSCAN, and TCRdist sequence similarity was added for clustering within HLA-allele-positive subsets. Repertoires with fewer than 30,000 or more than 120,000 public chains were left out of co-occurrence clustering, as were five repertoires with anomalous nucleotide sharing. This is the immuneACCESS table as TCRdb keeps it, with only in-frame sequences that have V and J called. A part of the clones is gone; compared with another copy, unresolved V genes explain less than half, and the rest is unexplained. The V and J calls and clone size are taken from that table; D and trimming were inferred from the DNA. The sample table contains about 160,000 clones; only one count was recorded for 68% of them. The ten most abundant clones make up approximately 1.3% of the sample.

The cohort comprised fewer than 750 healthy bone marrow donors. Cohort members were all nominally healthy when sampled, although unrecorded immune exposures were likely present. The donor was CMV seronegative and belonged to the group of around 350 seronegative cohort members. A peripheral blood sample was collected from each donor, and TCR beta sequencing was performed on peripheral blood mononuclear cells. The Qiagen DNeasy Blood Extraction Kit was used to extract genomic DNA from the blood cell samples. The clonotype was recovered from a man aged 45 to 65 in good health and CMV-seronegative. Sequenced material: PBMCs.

The nucleotide sequence reads TGCGCCAGCAGCTGGGGGGGGGACCCCACAGATACGCAGTATTTT. It is translated as CASSWGGDPTDTQYF. This receptor chain uses TRBV5-1 and TRBJ2-3, and 7 bases in between align with TRBD2. As encoded in the germline V gene, CDR1 is SGHRS while CDR2 is YFSETQ. The CDR3 contains 15 residues, cysteine and phenylalanine counted. Only CDR3 DNA is held: 45 bases, read in frame from base 1. V is pruned by 3 bases and J by 2 bases, leaving 6 bases of the junction without a gene match.